The 3 T cell receptor beta chains in this list originate from one sample, sequenced in a study of T cell responses to AZD1222 COVID-19 vaccine. The assay was immunoSEQ multiplex PCR, and TCRdb's table has in-frame clones only and misses some. Among tens of thousands of clones listed, about nine tenths were seen once. Sample: peripheral blood, taken 28 days after the second AZD1222 dose. These receptors were taken from an adult who received the AZD1222 COVID-19 vaccine.

The chain joins TRBV7-8 to TRBJ1-5; TRBD1 is a possible D gene (6 bases). CDR1 is SGHVS and CDR2 is FQNEAQ in the germline V gene. V lost 5 bases, J lost 2 bases, and 16 bases lay in between. The length of the CDR3 is 16 residues. The CDR3 DNA sequence: TGTGCCAGCAGCCCCGAAAGGGGGTCCCGCAATCAGCCCCAGCATTTT. It translates to CASSPERGSRNQPQHF.

The chain combines TRBV7-6 with TRBJ1-5, with unresolved D. Per the germline V gene, CDR1 is SGHVS and CDR2 is FNYEAQ. With 5 bases removed from V and 9 bases from J, the gap between germline ends came to 20 bases. This CDR3 spans 15 amino acids. The CDR3 protein is CASSAQGQVHGPQHF. CDR3 nucleotide sequence: TGTGCCAGCAGCGCACAAGGGCAGGTCCATGGGCCCCAGCATTTT.

The J gene is TRBJ1-2, the V gene TRBV7-3; 12 bases line up with TRBD1. With V trimmed by 5 bases and J by 8 bases, 12 bases remained unmatched. CDR1 SGHTA and CDR2 FQGTGA come from the germline V gene. This CDR3 region has 16 residues. The CDR3 sequence: CASSPSRDRGPGGYTF. The CDR3 region has the DNA TGTGCCAGCAGCCCGTCCCGGGACAGGGGGCCAGGGGGCTACACCTTC.